The 31 T cell receptor beta chains in this list originate from one sample, sequenced in a study of shared T cell receptors in the human thymus. Generated by immunoSEQ multiplex PCR, the TCRdb table keeps only in-frame clones and is missing some. The sample holds roughly 700,000 clones, around 89% seen once. This same sample was also taken into another study, of human thymus T cells.

The sequenced sample was thymocytes. The receptors were sampled from a boy in the first two years of life with a congenital heart defect.

The chain carries TRBV6-1 and TRBJ2-7; tentative D call: TRBD1 (6 bases). The CDR3 runs 16 residues. Trimming took off 4 bases at V and 2 bases at J, with 18 bases between the two ends. CDR1 and CDR2 (germline): MNHNS, SASEGT. The CDR3 coding sequence is TGTGCCAGCAGTGCACCCCCCGGGACAAGGACCTACGAGCAGTACTTC. The encoded protein is CASSAPPGTRTYEQYF.

The chain joins TRBV25-1 to TRBJ2-5; 8 bases are shared with TRBD2. The J call may be incorrect, as the DNA end agrees better with TRBJ2-7. The length of the CDR3 is 17 residues. Looked up from germline, CDR1 is MGHDK and CDR2 is SYGVNS. The CDR3 DNA is TGTGCCAGCAGTGAATATCCCATAGCGGGAAGGACCTACGAGCAGTACTTC. This codes for CASSEYPIAGRTYEQYF.

The gene calls are TRBV4-3 and TRBJ2-3; 7 bases are shared with TRBD2. The V and J ends lost 4 bases and 0 bases, in that order; junction bases with no gene match: 10. Per the germline V gene, CDR1 is LGHNA and CDR2 is YSLEER. The CDR3 totals 17 residues. CDR3 in DNA: TGCGCCAGCAGCCCGATAGGGACTACCGCTAGCACAGATACGCAGTATTTT. Translation gives CASSPIGTTASTDTQYF.

In this sample, this clone turned up once. This chain connects TRBV6-4 to TRBJ1-2; D unresolved. Germline CDR1 MRHNA, CDR2 SNTAGT. The V gene lost 3 bases and the J gene lost 3 bases, with 11 bases spanning the gap. The CDR3 consists of 14 residues. The CDR3 DNA follows: TGTGCCAGCAGTGAGTCGGGGAGTGACTATGGCTACACCTTC. This sequence encodes CASSESGSDYGYTF.

The chain carries TRBV5-4 and TRBJ2-6; D is perhaps TRBD1 (6 bases). Trimming pared 0 bases from V and 6 bases from J, leaving 13 bases between. The CDR3 sequence is 16 residues long. CDR1 and CDR2 from the germline V gene are SGHNT and YYREEE (reference sequence). CDR3: CASSLGQATPANVLTF. CDR3 sequence (DNA): TGTGCCAGCAGCTTGGGACAGGCCACCCCGGCCAACGTCCTGACTTTC. The full variable domain, in which reference TRBV5-4 and TRBJ2-6 provide the parts outside the CDR3, is ETGVTQSPTHLIKTRGQQVTLRCSSQSGHNTVSWYQQALGQGPQFIFQYYREEENGRGNFPPRFSGLQFPNYSSELNVNALELDDSALYLCASSLGQATPANVLTFGAGSRLTVL.

The chain employs TRBV23-1 and TRBJ2-5; TRBD1 matches 12 bases. TRBV23-1 is an open reading frame, and its role is uncertain. This CDR3 comprises 19 residues. Losses at the gene ends were 1 base for V and 5 bases for J; bases not matched to a gene: 14. As DNA, the CDR3 is TGCGCCAGCAGTCAATGGGACAGGGGGCGAGTTGCGTTGGTTGAGACCCAGTACTTC. Amino acid sequence: CASSQWDRGRVALVETQYF.

The V and J genes are TRBV30 and TRBJ2-7; maybe TRBD1 (5 bases). Trimming left V 0 bases short and J 5 bases short, with 14 bases between. Looked up from germline, CDR1 is GTSNPN and CDR2 is SVGIG (reference sequence). The CDR3 loop spans 14 amino acids. The DNA of the CDR3 is TGTGCCTGGAGTGTACGTACAGGAAAACACGAGCAGTACTTC. Protein sequence: CAWSVRTGKHEQYF.

The genes are TRBV19 and TRBJ1-4; a weak D match, TRBD1 (6 bases). CDR1 is LNHDA, CDR2 SQIVND, per germline (reference sequence). This CDR3 has 15 residues. Trimming took off 5 bases at V and 6 bases at J, with 16 bases between the two ends. The CDR3 loop reads CASSLGGRYYEKLFF. Here the CDR3 DNA reads TGTGCCAGTAGTCTCGGGGGGCGATATTATGAAAAACTGTTTTTT.

This chain joins TRBV15 and TRBJ2-7, with 7 bases aligning to TRBD2. This CDR3 is 18 amino acids long. Unmatched junction bases numbered 16, after V lost 0 bases and J lost 5 bases. Per germline, CDR1 LNHNV and CDR2 YYDKDF (reference sequence). The CDR3 loop is CATSRDSWRGSEVDEQYF. In DNA, the CDR3 is TGTGCCACCAGCAGAGATTCATGGCGCGGGAGCGAGGTCGACGAGCAGTACTTC.

The V gene is TRBV27, the J gene TRBJ2-7, with D possibly matching TRBD2 (6 bases). The length of the CDR3 is 15 residues. CDR1 MNHEY and CDR2 SMNVEV come from the germline V gene (reference sequence). Trimming took off 3 bases at V and 2 bases at J, with 14 bases between the two ends. CDR3 nucleotides: TGTGCCAGCAGTTTGCGGGACTCACCCCCCTACGAGCAGTACTTC. Translation: CASSLRDSPPYEQYF.

This clone came up a few times. The chain links TRBV4-1 to TRBJ2-7, with 10 nucleotides matching TRBD1. This CDR3 is built from 18 residues. The germline V gene has CDR1 MGHRA and CDR2 YSYEKL. J gave up 7 bases and V 4 bases, and 19 bases lay outside the gene matches. The CDR3 DNA reads TGCGCCAGCAGCCCGACCCCCTCCCCGGGACAGGGGCGTCAGGAGCAGTACTTC. Its protein is CASSPTPSPGQGRQEQYF.

J is TRBJ1-1 and V is TRBV30, with D perhaps matching TRBD1 (6 bases). From germline, CDR1 is GTSNPN and CDR2 SVGIG (reference sequence). The CDR3 has 15 amino acids. Trimming shortened V by 3 bases and J by 2 bases, and 16 bases separated the two germline ends. In DNA, the CDR3 is TGTGCCTGGAGCCCCTACAGGGCACGCAACACTGAAGCTTTCTTT. It is translated as CAWSPYRARNTEAFF.

About this clone itself: Within the sample, other DNA sequences also encode this same CDR3. The rearrangement uses TRBV15 and TRBJ2-1; 12 nucleotides line up with TRBD2. The germline V gene encodes CDR1 LNHNV and CDR2 YYDKDF (reference sequence). J gave up 9 bases and V 0 bases, and 9 bases lay outside the gene matches. CDR3 length: 17 residues. The CDR3 bases are TGTGCCACCAGCAGAGATTCGGCTAGCGGGAGGGCGGGTGAGCAGTTCTTC. It is translated as CATSRDSASGRAGEQFF. The full variable domain, rest sourced from reference TRBV15 and TRBJ2-1, is DAMVIQNPRYQVTQFGKPVTLSCSQTLNHNVMYWYQQKSSQAPKLLFHYYDKDFNNEADTPDNFQSRRPNTSFCFLDIRSPGLGDTAMYLCATSRDSASGRAGEQFFGPGTRLTVL.

The rearrangement uses TRBV30 and TRBJ1-2; D not certain. The CDR3 spans 12 residues. Trimming removed 3 bases from V and 3 bases from J, with 8 bases in between. Germline lookup yields CDR1 GTSNPN and CDR2 SVGIG (reference sequence). The CDR3 here is CAWSSSDYGYTF. The CDR3 coding sequence is TGTGCCTGGAGCAGTAGCGACTATGGCTACACCTTC.

This chain connects TRBV28 to TRBJ1-3; D uncertain. From germline, CDR1 is MDHEN and CDR2 SYDVKM. Between the trimmed V and J ends, which lost 7 bases and 8 bases, there was a span of 18 bases. CDR3 length: 14 residues. Written as DNA, the CDR3 is TGTGCCAGCACTGATTCGAGGGTCCTAGACACCATATATTTT. Translation: CASTDSRVLDTIYF. Full variable domain (missing parts from reference TRBV28 and TRBJ1-3): DVKVTQSSRYLVKRTGEKVFLECVQDMDHENMFWYRQDPGLGLRLIYFSYDVKMKEKGDIPEGYSVSREKKERFSLILESASTNQTSMYLCASTDSRVLDTIYFGEGSWLTVV.

The chain carries TRBV7-2 and TRBJ2-2, with a tentative D call TRBD2 (6 bases). This CDR3 is built from 14 residues. Germline CDR1 reads SGHTA; CDR2 reads FQGNSA. With 5 bases removed from V and 5 bases from J, the gap between germline ends came to 12 bases. The CDR3 is CASSGGSRTGELFF. The CDR3 DNA reads as TGTGCCAGCAGCGGGGGGTCCCGGACCGGGGAGCTGTTTTTT.

V gene TRBV5-1 combines with J gene TRBJ2-7; D is possibly TRBD1 (6 bases). V was cut by 4 bases and J by 6 bases, with 17 bases left in between. The CDR3 spans 14 residues. Germline-derived CDR1 and CDR2 are SGHRS and YFSETQ. The DNA of the CDR3 is TGCGCCAGCAGCGAGGACAGATATGCCGGCGAGCAGTACTTC. It encodes CASSEDRYAGEQYF.

The rearrangement joins TRBV18 to TRBJ2-5, with TRBD2 identical over 11 bases. This CDR3 spans 15 amino acids. Germline CDR1 and CDR2: KGHSH and LQKENI. V was pared by 4 bases and J by 1 base, with 2 bases of the junction left unmatched. The CDR3 bases are TGTGCCAGCTCACTAGGGACTAGCGGCCAAGAGACCCAGTACTTC. As protein: CASSLGTSGQETQYF.

V usage is TRBV4-2 and J usage is TRBJ2-1, with TRBD2 matching 7 bases. CDR1 and CDR2 from the germline V gene are LGHNA and YNFKEQ. The J segment lost 3 bases and the V segment lost 1 base, leaving 12 bases of the junction unmatched. This CDR3 is built from 18 residues. CDR3 DNA: TGTGCCAGCAGCCAAGCCGTTTTGGCGGGAGCCGTCTACAATGAGCAGTTCTTC. Translating gives CASSQAVLAGAVYNEQFF.

This sequence joins TRBV6-1 and TRBJ2-5; the match to TRBD1 covers 9 bases. The germline V gene encodes CDR1 MNHNS and CDR2 SASEGT. This CDR3 is built from 20 residues. After removal of 4 bases from V and 3 bases from J, the junction contained 21 bases not matched to a gene. The CDR3 region is CASSASGTGRSRRVEETQYF. The CDR3 DNA reads TGTGCCAGCAGTGCCTCCGGGACAGGGAGGAGTAGGCGGGTAGAAGAGACCCAGTACTTC.

The V and J genes are TRBV10-3 and TRBJ2-1; 13 nucleotides align to TRBD2. This CDR3 is 16 amino acids long. Looked up from germline, CDR1 is ENHRY and CDR2 is SYGVKD. V was clipped by 1 base and J by 4 bases; unmatched bases: 1. CDR3 bases: TGTGCCATCAGTGAGTGGACTAGCGGGAGTTACAATGAGCAGTTCTTC. As protein: CAISEWTSGSYNEQFF.

This chain connects TRBV27 to TRBJ2-5, with 7 positions matching TRBD1. Germline CDR1 reads MNHEY; CDR2 reads SMNVEV (reference sequence). The trim removed 10 bases at V and 5 bases at J, leaving 4 bases unmatched. This CDR3 has 11 residues. The CDR3, as DNA: TGTGCCACCGCCAGGGGGGAGACCCAGTACTTC. Translating it yields CATARGETQYF.

This chain uses TRBV7-9 with TRBJ2-7; TRBD1 matches at 11 bases. With V trimmed by 1 base and J by 6 bases, 2 bases remained unmatched. Germline CDR1 reads SEHNR; CDR2 reads FQNEAQ (reference sequence). The CDR3 extends over 14 amino acids. CDR3 residues: CASSLEGQGGEQYF. The CDR3 region has the DNA TGTGCCAGCAGCTTAGAGGGACAGGGGGGCGAGCAGTACTTC.

The genes are TRBV4-2 and TRBJ2-7; D is undetermined. Germline V CDR1 and CDR2: LGHNA, YNFKEQ. The V and J ends lost 0 bases and 1 base respectively, with 10 bases between them. There are 15 residues in the CDR3. CDR3 loop: CASSQDLAHSYEQYF. The CDR3 DNA reads as TGTGCCAGCAGCCAAGATCTGGCACATTCCTACGAGCAGTACTTC.

The gene calls are TRBV5-4 and TRBJ2-7; 8 bases align to TRBD1. This CDR3 region has 18 residues. Germline CDR1 SGHNT, CDR2 YYREEE (reference sequence). The ends lost 0 bases at V and 1 base at J; junction bases unmatched: 12. CDR3 sequence reads: CASSLGAPEDRASYEQYF. The CDR3 bases are TGTGCCAGCAGCTTGGGGGCCCCCGAGGACAGGGCGTCCTACGAGCAGTACTTC.

On this clone itself: This same CDR3 is encoded by further DNA sequences in the sample. V usage is TRBV5-1 and J usage is TRBJ2-7, with D perhaps matching TRBD1 (5 bases). The V gene's germline CDR1 is SGHRS and CDR2 YFSETQ. This CDR3 has 14 amino acids. Deletions cut 2 bases from V and 0 bases from J, with 9 bases between. The CDR3 reads CASSLTGSSYEQYF. The CDR3 DNA is TGCGCCAGCAGCTTAACAGGAAGCTCCTACGAGCAGTACTTC. The full variable domain, completed using reference TRBV5-1 and TRBJ2-7, is KAGVTQTPRYLIKTRGQQVTLSCSPISGHRSVSWYQQTPGQGLQFLFEYFSETQRNKGNFPGRFSGRQFSNSRSEMNVSTLELGDSALYLCASSLTGSSYEQYFGPGTRLTVT.

This clone turned up a few times. The chain is built from TRBV27 and TRBJ2-7; 8 positions agree with TRBD2. J lost 5 bases, V lost 3 bases, and 9 bases had no gene match. CDR1 and CDR2 from the germline V gene are MNHEY and SMNVEV (reference sequence). This CDR3 is 15 amino acids long. The CDR3: CASSLTGTSRNEQYF. The CDR3 nucleotides read TGTGCCAGCAGTTTGACCGGGACTAGTAGGAACGAGCAGTACTTC.

CDR3 bases: TGTGCCAGCAGCTCGAGGGTGAGGGAAGCGGGAGGTTACGATACGCAGTATTTT. Translating gives CASSSRVREAGGYDTQYF. The chain carries TRBV11-2 and TRBJ2-3; 9 nucleotides align to TRBD2. CDR3 size: 18 residues. The J segment lost 6 bases and the V segment lost 4 bases, leaving 17 bases of the junction unmatched. Germline-derived CDR1 and CDR2 are SGHAT and FQNNGV.

The chain recombines TRBV4-3 with TRBJ2-7, with D possibly TRBD1 on 6 matching bases. The V gene's germline CDR1 is LGHNA and CDR2 YSLEER. The CDR3 extends over 16 amino acids. Trimming took 0 bases from V and 5 from J, leaving 17 bases between them. The CDR3 bases are TGCGCCAGCAGCCAAGATCCCCGACAGGAGCTCAACGAGCAGTACTTC. This gives the protein CASSQDPRQELNEQYF.

The gene calls are TRBV30 and TRBJ2-5, with TRBD2 identical over 7 bases. In germline, CDR1 is GTSNPN, CDR2 SVGIG (reference sequence). The length of the CDR3 is 14 residues. V was clipped by 2 bases and J by 1 base; unmatched bases: 4. This chain's CDR3 is CAWSRGRAQETQYF. The CDR3 DNA reads as TGTGCCTGGAGTAGAGGGAGGGCCCAAGAGACCCAGTACTTC. Filled out from reference TRBV30 and TRBJ2-5, the complete variable domain reads SQTIHQWPATLVQPVGSPLSLECTVEGTSNPNLYWYRQAAGRGLQLLFYSVGIGQISSEVPQNLSASRPQDRQFILSSKKLLLSDSGFYLCAWSRGRAQETQYFGPGTRLLVL.

The rearrangement links TRBV4-3 to TRBJ1-1, with D perhaps matching TRBD1 (5 bases). CDR3 length equals 13 residues. Germline CDR1 reads LGHNA; CDR2 reads YSLEER. The V gene lost 5 bases and the J gene lost 2 bases, with 9 bases spanning the gap. The CDR3 loop is CASSERGNTEAFF. In DNA, the CDR3 is TGCGCCAGCAGCGAAAGGGGAAACACTGAAGCTTTCTTT.